The 20 T cell receptor beta chains presented below share a single source sample, sequenced in a study of blood T cell repertoires in COVID-19. The data were produced by immunoSEQ multiplex PCR, yet TCRdb's version contains in-frame clones alone and is incomplete. The sample has 65,000 to 70,000 clones; around 86% are singletons. Sequencing was performed on peripheral blood. The receptors were sampled from a man aged 45 to 65 with active COVID-19.

This clone occurred once. The J gene is TRBJ2-3, the V gene TRBV5-8, with 11 nucleotides matching TRBD1. Per germline, CDR1 SGHTS and CDR2 YDEGEE. CDR3 length: 14 residues. With V trimmed by 7 bases and J by 4 bases, 5 bases remained unmatched. CDR3 sequence reads: CASGRDRGSDTQYF. The DNA for the CDR3 is TGTGCCAGCGGAAGGGACAGGGGGTCAGATACGCAGTATTTT.

The chain is built from TRBV5-1 and TRBJ1-2; 8 bases map to TRBD1. J was trimmed by 6 bases and V by 0 bases; bases with no gene match: 13. Germline lookup yields CDR1 SGHRS and CDR2 YFSETQ. This CDR3 is built from 17 residues. CDR3 loop: CASSLEGTGISLDGYTF. The CDR3 DNA reads as TGCGCCAGCAGCTTGGAAGGGACAGGAATCTCTTTAGATGGCTACACCTTC.

This rearrangement joins TRBV7-2 to TRBJ1-2; 7 positions agree with TRBD1. Germline V gene sequence: CDR1 SGHTA, CDR2 FQGNSA. The junction had 8 bases not matched to a gene; V was cut back by 5 bases and J by 2 bases. The CDR3 loop spans 15 amino acids. CDR3: CASSPGQVRNYGYTF. CDR3 coding DNA: TGTGCCAGCAGCCCCGGACAGGTCAGAAACTATGGCTACACCTTC.

The genes are TRBV5-1 and TRBJ2-2; 8 positions match TRBD2. In germline, CDR1 is SGHRS, CDR2 YFSETQ. J gave up 1 base and V 4 bases, and 6 bases lay outside the gene matches. This CDR3 spans 16 amino acids. The CDR3 reads CASSMSGRGNTGELFF. CDR3 DNA: TGCGCCAGCAGCATGAGCGGGAGAGGGAACACCGGGGAGCTGTTTTTT.

This chain joins TRBV19 and TRBJ1-5; D remains unclear. The CDR3 runs to 16 residues. The germline V and J ends were trimmed by 6 bases and 5 bases, with 20 bases remaining between them. Germline values: CDR1 LNHDA, CDR2 SQIVND (reference sequence). CDR3 nucleotide sequence: TGTGCCAGTAGGGGCGGACGGGGAAATCCTCATCAGCCCCAGCATTTT. The encoded protein is CASRGGRGNPHQPQHF.

The chain has TRBV10-3 and TRBJ2-1; 10 nucleotides match TRBD2. Germline V gene data show CDR1 as ENHRY and CDR2 as SYGVKD. The ends lost 3 bases at V and 11 bases at J; junction bases unmatched: 10. The CDR3 consists of 15 residues. CDR3 coding DNA: TGTGCCATCAGTGATGCTAGCGGGAGTATAGAGAAGCAGTTCTTC. Protein: CAISDASGSIEKQFF.

The chain recombines TRBV15 with TRBJ2-1; weak D call: TRBD1 (5 bases). There are 15 residues in the CDR3. Looked up from germline, CDR1 is LNHNV and CDR2 is YYDKDF (reference sequence). Trimming removed 3 bases at V and 1 base at J, with 10 bases between. CDR3 DNA sequence: TGTGCCACCAGCAGTGTAAGGGGTTCCTACAATGAGCAGTTCTTC. It yields the protein CATSSVRGSYNEQFF.

This chain joins TRBV6-5 and TRBJ2-7; D ambiguous. CDR1 and CDR2 (germline): MNHEY, SVGAGI. This CDR3 contains 12 residues. V was trimmed by 8 bases and J by 6 bases, leaving 14 bases between them. The CDR3 region is CASARFYLEQYF. As DNA, the CDR3 is TGTGCCAGCGCTCGGTTTTACCTCGAGCAGTACTTC.

The CDR3 DNA is TGTGCCAGCAGCCCTCGCACAACTAGCGGGACAGATGAGCAGTTCTTC. Translation: CASSPRTTSGTDEQFF. J is TRBJ2-1 and V is TRBV4-2; 10 bases are shared with TRBD2. Germline loops: CDR1 LGHNA, CDR2 YNFKEQ. The length of the CDR3 is 16 residues. V was clipped by 4 bases and J by 8 bases; unmatched bases: 11.

This sequence joins TRBV28 and TRBJ1-3; D not certain. CDR1 is MDHEN, CDR2 SYDVKM, per germline. The CDR3 length is 14 residues. With 3 bases removed from V and 0 bases from J, the gap between germline ends came to 6 bases. CDR3 in amino acids: CASSFASSGNTIYF. In nucleotides, the CDR3 is TGTGCCAGCAGTTTTGCGAGCTCTGGAAACACCATATATTTT.

This chain uses TRBV19 with TRBJ1-5, with D perhaps matching TRBD1 (6 bases). Germline V lookup: CDR1 LNHDA, CDR2 SQIVND (reference sequence). The V gene lost 3 bases and the J gene lost 2 bases, with 14 bases spanning the gap. This CDR3 has 16 residues. CDR3 bases: TGTGCCAGTAGTATGAGGCCGTCAGGGGGCAATCAGCCCCAGCATTTT. Its translation is CASSMRPSGGNQPQHF.

This chain links TRBV5-6 with TRBJ2-7, with a possible D match to TRBD2 (6 bases). The CDR3 is 15 residues long. Per germline, CDR1 SGHDT and CDR2 YYEEEE. V was shortened by 2 bases and J by 0 bases, with 12 bases between the two germline ends. CDR3 residues: CASSFRGLSSYEQYF. In DNA form, the CDR3 reads TGTGCCAGCAGCTTCCGGGGACTTAGCTCCTACGAGCAGTACTTC.

The rearrangement joins TRBV9 to TRBJ2-5, with TRBD1 matching 8 bases. This CDR3 is built from 14 residues. In germline, CDR1 is SGDLS, CDR2 YYNGEE. Unmatched junction bases numbered 4, after V lost 4 bases and J lost 2 bases. CDR3 amino acids: CASSKDREQETQYF. The CDR3 DNA follows: TGTGCCAGCAGCAAGGACAGGGAGCAAGAGACCCAGTACTTC. Filled out from reference TRBV9 and TRBJ2-5, the complete variable domain reads DSGVTQTPKHLITATGQRVTLRCSPRSGDLSVYWYQQSLDQGLQFLIQYYNGEERAKGNILERFSAQQFPDLHSELNLSSLELGDSALYFCASSKDREQETQYFGPGTRLLVL.

This chain connects TRBV9 to TRBJ2-7; weak D call: TRBD1 (5 bases). The CDR3 spans 17 residues. Between the trimmed V and J ends, which lost 4 bases and 5 bases, there was a span of 25 bases. Germline loops: CDR1 SGDLS, CDR2 YYNGEE. The DNA of the CDR3 is TGTGCCAGCAGCCAAGAGGCCGTGGCAGGGCCGAGTCACGAGCAGTACTTC. This gives the protein CASSQEAVAGPSHEQYF.

The CDR3 DNA follows: TGTGCCAGCAGTGCTAGCGGGAGGGAAAACATTCAGTACTTC. Protein: CASSASGRENIQYF. The chain has TRBV2 and TRBJ2-4; TRBD2 matches at 12 bases. Looked up from germline, CDR1 is SNHLY and CDR2 is FYNNEI. Germline trimming cut 4 bases from V and 5 bases from J; bases unmatched to any gene: 0. The CDR3 totals 14 residues. Looking up the rest from reference TRBV2 and TRBJ2-4 gives the full variable domain: EPEVTQTPSHQVTQMGQEVILRCVPISNHLYFYWYRQILGQKVEFLVSFYNNEISEKSEIFDDQFSVERPDGSNFTLKIRSTKLEDSAMYFCASSASGRENIQYFGAGTRLSVL.

The gene calls are TRBV7-2 and TRBJ2-7; TRBD1 matches at 8 bases. Germline loops: CDR1 SGHTA, CDR2 FQGNSA. The trim removed 5 bases at V and 3 bases at J, leaving 9 bases unmatched. The CDR3 has 15 amino acids. The CDR3 nucleotides read TGTGCCAGCAGCCCAGGGGGCCGAACTAACTACGAGCAGTACTTC. Translating it yields CASSPGGRTNYEQYF.

This clone has just one count. This sequence joins TRBV20-1 and TRBJ1-2; D is perhaps TRBD1 (6 bases). Germline CDR1 reads DFQATT; CDR2 reads SNEGSKA (reference sequence). Trimming shortened V by 3 bases and J by 8 bases, and 10 bases separated the two germline ends. The CDR3 loop spans 11 amino acids. CDR3 coding DNA: TGCAGTGCTAGCCCCAGGGGCGGCTACACCTTC. Amino acids: CSASPRGGYTF.

The V gene is TRBV27, the J gene TRBJ1-6; no definite D call. Germline CDR1 and CDR2: MNHEY and SMNVEV (reference sequence). The CDR3 spans 16 residues. V lost 7 bases and J 3 bases, leaving 16 bases between the germline ends. CDR3 in DNA: TGTGCCAGCAACCTGGGAGGAGGGAACTATAATTCACCCCTCCACTTT. Translation gives CASNLGGGNYNSPLHF.

This clone came up a few times. The genes are TRBV30 and TRBJ1-2; D may be TRBD1 (5 bases). Trimming removed 3 bases at V and 3 bases at J, with 23 bases between. This CDR3 comprises 17 residues. CDR1 GTSNPN and CDR2 SVGIG come from the germline V gene (reference sequence). Written as DNA, the CDR3 is TGTGCCTGGAGAAGCCCCCTTGAGCGCAGGGTTGACTATGGCTACACCTTC. This codes for CAWRSPLERRVDYGYTF.

The chain couples TRBV2 to TRBJ1-5, with D possibly matching TRBD1 (5 bases). V was trimmed by 1 base and J by 6 bases, leaving 13 bases between them. This CDR3 spans 15 amino acids. Germline V CDR1 and CDR2: SNHLY, FYNNEI. The CDR3 DNA reads as TGTGCCAGCAGTGAAGACGACAGTCCAGGTCAGCCCCAGCATTTT. It specifies CASSEDDSPGQPQHF.